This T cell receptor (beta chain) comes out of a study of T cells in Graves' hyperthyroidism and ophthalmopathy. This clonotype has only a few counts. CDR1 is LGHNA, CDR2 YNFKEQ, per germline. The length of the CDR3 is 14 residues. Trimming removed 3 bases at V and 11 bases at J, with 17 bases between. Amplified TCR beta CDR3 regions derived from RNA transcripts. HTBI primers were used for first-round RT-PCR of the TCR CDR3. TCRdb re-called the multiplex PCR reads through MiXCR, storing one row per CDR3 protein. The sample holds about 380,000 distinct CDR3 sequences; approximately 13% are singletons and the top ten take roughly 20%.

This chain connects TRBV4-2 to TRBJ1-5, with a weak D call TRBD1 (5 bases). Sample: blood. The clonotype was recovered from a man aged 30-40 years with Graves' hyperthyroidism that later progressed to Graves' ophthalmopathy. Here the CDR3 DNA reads TGTGCCAGCAGCCAGACAGATACTAGGTTGGCCCAGCATTTT. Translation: CASSQTDTRLAQHF.